This T cell receptor beta chain was documented in a study of shared clonotypes between healthy human individuals. Positive CCR7 selection of CD45RO-negative cells yielded the naive CD8 cells, and terminally differentiated effector memory CD45RA+ cells were excluded. Sequencing was performed with immunoSEQ multiplex PCR; in TCRdb, only in-frame clones are kept and a portion is missing. The data show about 2.1 million clones, around 93% seen once. On this clone itself: Its antigen is unidentified.

The germline CDR1 and CDR2 sequences are KGHSH and LQKENI. The CDR3 sequence is 15 residues long. J lost 5 bases, V lost 5 bases, and 7 bases had no gene match. Study results and caveats: Since donors were few, the genetic and exposure-history diversity represented was limited.

Sequenced material: naive CD8+ T cells from PBMCs. This clonotype was sampled from a man younger than 30 in good health. Some clones in this sample may be carry-over from other donors' samples. The chain carries TRBV18 and TRBJ2-3; 10 bases agree with TRBD2. The CDR3 DNA sequence: TGTGCCAGCTCATCGACTGAGCGGGAGGGAGATACGCAGTATTTT. Translation gives CASSSTEREGDTQYF.